This TCR beta chain was observed in a study of cytomegalovirus exposure and HLA in healthy donors. Unmatched junction bases numbered 5, after V lost 6 bases and J lost 5 bases. The germline CDR1 and CDR2 sequences are SQVTM and ANQGSEA. The CDR3 is 14 residues long. Points on this clone: Antigen: not known.

Primers included in the PCR were 60 Vbeta and 13 Jbeta primers. The protocol was immunoSEQ multiplex PCR, while the TCRdb copy is restricted to in-frame clones and leaves out a portion. This sample has around 130,000 clones, with 60% to 75% found just once. Study-level findings and limits: Among the most significant clusters, several appeared linked to common viral pathogens in a later analysis. Association with HLA alleles at 0.05 false discovery rate was found for approximately 18,000 TCR beta sequences in a later analysis.

V usage is TRBV29-1 and J usage is TRBJ2-3; 13 positions match TRBD2. Material for sequencing was PBMCs. The TCR sequence derives from a woman between 45 and 65 years old in good health and CMV-seropositive. In DNA form, the CDR3 reads TGCAGCGTCGCGAGGACTAGCGGGGGAGATACGCAGTATTTT. It translates to CSVARTSGGDTQYF.